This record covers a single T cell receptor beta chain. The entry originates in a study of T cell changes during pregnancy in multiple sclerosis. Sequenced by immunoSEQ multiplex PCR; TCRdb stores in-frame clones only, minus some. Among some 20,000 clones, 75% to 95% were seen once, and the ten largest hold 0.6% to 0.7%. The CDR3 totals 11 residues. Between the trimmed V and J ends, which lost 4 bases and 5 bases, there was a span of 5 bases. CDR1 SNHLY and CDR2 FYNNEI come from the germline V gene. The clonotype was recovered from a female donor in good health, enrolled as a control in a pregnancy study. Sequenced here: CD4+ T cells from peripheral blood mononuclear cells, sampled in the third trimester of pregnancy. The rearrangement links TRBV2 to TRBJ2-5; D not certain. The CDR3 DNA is TGTGCCAGCAGTGTTATGGAGACCCAGTACTTC. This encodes CASSVMETQYF.